This T cell receptor (beta chain) is drawn from a study of T-cell memory formation after mild COVID-19. Study information: TCR clusters were mostly donor specific. Overall study results and limits: Contracting CD4+ clones were located mainly in CM and EM, and CD8+ clones in EMRA. Whereas later expanders leaned CD4+, clones contracting day 15 to 85 showed a balanced CD4/CD8 makeup.

The CDR3 is 14 amino acids. Germline V gene data show CDR1 as SNHLY and CDR2 as FYNNEI. V was clipped by 5 bases and J by 0 bases, with 10 bases between them. On this clonotype: Its antigen is as yet unknown.

One entry per CDR3 protein, called by TCRdb with MiXCR from the 5' RACE reads. The sample yields roughly 550,000 distinct CDR3 sequences, roughly 21% seen once. The receptor's source is an adult woman who had mild COVID-19 (a few samples of this study predate the infection). Cell type and time point are not known. This chain uses TRBV2 with TRBJ1-1; D unclear. The sequencing sample was made of PBMCs or a T cell subset sorted from them (not recorded which). The CDR3 reads CASSTEYMNTEAFF. In nucleotides, the CDR3 is TGTGCCAGCAGTACAGAATACATGAACACTGAAGCTTTCTTT.